This TCR beta chain was obtained from a study of blood T cell repertoires in COVID-19. Germline V CDR1 and CDR2: LNHDA, SQIVND (reference sequence). The V and J ends lost 7 bases and 10 bases, in that order; junction bases with no gene match: 9. The CDR3 spans 13 residues. TCRdb's copy holds only in-frame clones and misses some; the assay was immunoSEQ multiplex PCR. The table has about 42,000 clones, around 76% seen once. Sequences were obtained from peripheral blood. The chain has TRBV19 and TRBJ2-1, with 8 nucleotides matching TRBD1. The sequence came from a man aged 65 to 79 with active or convalescent COVID-19. The DNA for the CDR3 is TGTGCCAGTACGGGACAGGCCCTAAACGAGCAGTTCTTC. As protein: CASTGQALNEQFF.